This entry lists 21 T cell receptor beta chains sequenced from one sample in a study of blood T cell repertoires in COVID-19. Method: immunoSEQ multiplex PCR; TCRdb's copy keeps in-frame clones and lacks some. The sample records 130,000 to 150,000 clones, approximately 86% being singletons. The sample consisted of peripheral blood. Receptor source: a woman aged 35 to 49 with active or convalescent COVID-19.

The CDR3 protein is CASSHYARTGNTIYF. CDR3 DNA: TGTGCCAGCAGTCACTACGCCCGTACTGGAAACACCATATATTTT. The J gene is TRBJ1-3, the V gene TRBV11-2, with D hard to call. The germline V gene encodes CDR1 SGHAT and CDR2 FQNNGV. The V end was cut by 6 bases, the J end by 2 bases, with 14 bases between. CDR3 size: 15 residues.

The rearrangement links TRBV15 to TRBJ1-1; D gene unclear. The CDR3 length is 13 residues. CDR1 is LNHNV and CDR2 is YYDKDF in the germline V gene (reference sequence). Between the trimmed V and J ends, which lost 3 bases and 2 bases, there was a span of 7 bases. CDR3 residues: CATSRRPNTEAFF. Here the CDR3 DNA reads TGTGCCACCAGCAGGAGGCCAAACACTGAAGCTTTCTTT.

V and J are TRBV5-5 and TRBJ2-5; D remains unclear. CDR1 is SGHKS and CDR2 is YYEKEE in the germline V gene (reference sequence). The CDR3 is made up of 13 amino acids. Deletions cut 0 bases from V and 5 bases from J, with 8 bases between. CDR3 nucleotide sequence: TGTGCCAGCAGCTTGGCCCACAAGGAGACCCAGTACTTC. Its protein is CASSLAHKETQYF.

This clone was seen a single time. This chain joins TRBV7-9 and TRBJ1-2; 9 bases match TRBD1. CDR1 is SEHNR, CDR2 FQNEAQ, per germline (reference sequence). The CDR3 sequence is 14 residues long. V lost 6 bases and J lost 4; bases outside the gene matches: 6. CDR3 amino acids: CASSPGTGTYGYTF. The CDR3, as DNA: TGTGCCAGCAGTCCCGGGACAGGGACCTATGGCTACACCTTC.

V is TRBV24-1 and J is TRBJ2-4; D might be TRBD1 (6 bases). Deletions cut 5 bases from V and 0 bases from J, with 10 bases between. The CDR3 has 15 residues. Germline CDR1 is KGHDR and CDR2 is SFDVKD. CDR3: CATSVQQGAKNIQYF. The CDR3 DNA sequence: TGTGCCACCAGTGTACAACAGGGAGCCAAAAACATTCAGTACTTC.

This chain uses TRBV6-5 with TRBJ1-2; D gene uncertain. CDR1 is MNHEY, CDR2 SVGAGI, per germline. The CDR3 runs to 15 residues. Trimming stripped 2 bases from V and 0 bases from J, with 10 bases between. CDR3 region: CASSYLGVSNYGYTF. Here the CDR3 DNA reads TGTGCCAGCAGTTACCTCGGTGTCTCTAACTATGGCTACACCTTC.

J is TRBJ1-4 and V is TRBV7-9; D unresolved. CDR3 size: 15 residues. Germline V gives CDR1 SEHNR, CDR2 FQNEAQ (reference sequence). V dropped 1 base and J dropped 4 bases, with 10 bases sitting between them. The CDR3 region is CASSLVTAGNEKLFF. CDR3 DNA: TGTGCCAGCAGCTTAGTTACGGCGGGTAATGAAAAACTGTTTTTT.

The V call is TRBV10-3, the J call TRBJ1-1; the D gene is possibly TRBD1 (6 bases). Trimming took 3 bases from V and 4 from J, leaving 18 bases between them. This CDR3 contains 16 residues. CDR1 is ENHRY and CDR2 is SYGVKD in the germline V gene. The DNA for the CDR3 is TGTGCCATCAGTGACCCAGAATACTCGGACAGCACTGAAGCTTTCTTT. Translating it yields CAISDPEYSDSTEAFF.

The V gene is TRBV24-1, the J gene TRBJ1-5; D uncertain. The CDR3 runs 15 residues. The germline V gene encodes CDR1 KGHDR and CDR2 SFDVKD. The V gene lost 6 bases and the J gene lost 5 bases, with 16 bases spanning the gap. The CDR3 spells CATSSGGGGHQPQHF. As DNA, the CDR3 is TGTGCCACCAGTTCAGGAGGCGGAGGGCATCAGCCCCAGCATTTT.

The chain couples TRBV11-2 to TRBJ2-5, with D possibly being TRBD2 (6 bases). The CDR3 sequence is 14 residues long. The V end was cut by 4 bases, the J end by 9 bases, with 18 bases between. Germline-derived CDR1 and CDR2 are SGHAT and FQNNGV. The CDR3 protein is CASSSPAGYSPQYF. CDR3 coding DNA: TGTGCCAGCAGCTCCCCGGCGGGGTACAGTCCCCAGTACTTC.

For the CDR3, the DNA is TGTGCCAGCAGCCTCCGGTGGACTAGCGAGACCTACAATGAGCAGTTCTTC. Its translation is CASSLRWTSETYNEQFF. This chain links TRBV11-2 with TRBJ2-1; 9 positions agree with TRBD2. There are 17 residues in the CDR3. CDR1 and CDR2 (germline): SGHAT, FQNNGV. With 5 bases clipped from V and 2 bases from J, the junction kept 10 bases outside the gene matches. Together with reference TRBV11-2 and TRBJ2-1, the CDR3 gives the full variable domain: EAGVAQSPRYKIIEKRQSVAFWCNPISGHATLYWYQQILGQGPKLLIQFQNNGVVDDSQLPKDRFSAERLKGVDSTLKIQPAKLEDSAVYLCASSLRWTSETYNEQFFGPGTRLTVL.

V is TRBV18 and J is TRBJ1-3; D is unresolved. V was cut by 1 base and J by 8 bases, with 6 bases left in between. Germline CDR1 and CDR2: KGHSH and LQKENI. This CDR3 is 12 amino acids long. CDR3: CASSPRADTIYF. The CDR3, as DNA: TGTGCCAGCTCACCACGTGCGGACACCATATATTTT.

This clone was observed a few times. V usage is TRBV19 and J usage is TRBJ2-7, with a possible D match to TRBD1 (7 bases). Trimming removed 4 bases at V and 2 bases at J, with 15 bases between. Per the germline V gene, CDR1 is LNHDA and CDR2 is SQIVND (reference sequence). CDR3 length: 15 amino acids. The chain's CDR3 is CASSTLRGEPYEQYF. DNA for the CDR3: TGTGCCAGTAGTACCCTCAGGGGGGAGCCCTACGAGCAGTACTTC.

The rearrangement links TRBV29-1 to TRBJ2-1, with a tentative D call TRBD2 (5 bases). This CDR3 is built from 11 residues. V was shortened by 6 bases and J by 7 bases, with 10 bases between the two germline ends. The germline CDR1 and CDR2 sequences are SQVTM and ANQGSEA. DNA for the CDR3: TGCAGCGTGCTTAGAGGGAATGAGCAGTTCTTC. It codes for CSVLRGNEQFF.

The V and J genes are TRBV10-3 and TRBJ2-3, with D maybe TRBD2 (5 bases). V lost 6 bases and J lost 6, with 13 bases in between. The CDR3 is 13 residues long. Germline CDR1 ENHRY, CDR2 SYGVKD. CDR3 bases: TGTGCCATCAGCCTCTCGGGGAAGGATACGCAGTATTTT. Its translation is CAISLSGKDTQYF.

Remarks on this clone: One junction end disagrees with the germline gene, perhaps due to a read error. This CDR3 reads CASTHRGAVF. CDR3 DNA sequence: TGTGCCAGCACACACCGGGGAGCTGTTTTT. This chain connects TRBV6-5 to TRBJ2-2; TRBD2 is a possible D gene (5 bases). Germline CDR1 MNHEY, CDR2 SVGAGI. This CDR3 region has 10 residues.

The gene calls are TRBV7-9 and TRBJ1-5; the match to TRBD1 covers 7 bases. Trimming cost V 1 base and J 6 bases; bases outside gene matches: 9. The CDR3 totals 16 residues. CDR1 is SEHNR, CDR2 FQNEAQ, per germline (reference sequence). This chain's CDR3 is CASSLDTGVRVQPQHF. The CDR3, as DNA: TGTGCCAGCAGCTTAGATACAGGGGTTAGGGTTCAGCCCCAGCATTTT.

This clone showed up many times. The chain uses TRBV27 and TRBJ2-7, with TRBD2 as a possible D gene (7 bases). Germline V gene sequence: CDR1 MNHEY, CDR2 SMNVEV (reference sequence). Trimming took 4 bases from V and 7 from J, leaving 23 bases between them. This CDR3 comprises 16 residues. The CDR3 spells CASSSATGRVFKEQYF. The CDR3 coding sequence is TGTGCCAGCAGTTCTGCCACAGGGAGGGTATTTAAGGAGCAGTACTTC.

For the CDR3, the DNA is TGTGCCAGCAGCCGAGCGGGGCCCCAGCATTTT. It codes for CASSRAGPQHF. The V gene is TRBV12-3 or TRBV12-4, the J gene TRBJ1-5; the D is unclear. V dropped 6 bases and J dropped 9 bases, with 9 bases sitting between them. The CDR3 length is 11 residues.

CDR3: CASSIADRAGNQPQHF. CDR3 sequence (DNA): TGTGCCAGTAGTATAGCGGACAGGGCTGGCAATCAGCCCCAGCATTTT. The chain employs TRBV19 and TRBJ1-5, with 8 bases aligning to TRBD1. The germline V gene has CDR1 LNHDA and CDR2 SQIVND (reference sequence). This CDR3 is built from 16 residues. V trimming: 1 base; J trimming: 2 bases; junction bases outside the gene matches: 4.

The V call is TRBV19, the J call TRBJ2-7; D perhaps matches TRBD2 (5 bases). CDR1 is LNHDA and CDR2 is SQIVND in the germline V gene (reference sequence). This CDR3 is built from 15 residues. The germline V and J ends were trimmed by 7 bases and 5 bases, with 21 bases remaining between them. CDR3 sequence reads: CASNELGLGRNEQYF. The CDR3, as DNA: TGTGCCAGTAATGAATTAGGACTGGGGAGAAACGAGCAGTACTTC.